This T cell receptor beta chain stems from a study of shared clonotypes between healthy human individuals. Naive CD8 cells lacked CD45RO, underwent positive selection for CCR7 and left out terminally differentiated effector memory CD45RA+ cells. The CDR3 consists of 15 residues. Germline CDR1 reads SGHRS; CDR2 reads YFSETQ. Trimming stripped 2 bases from V and 3 bases from J, with 9 bases between. Sequencing used immunoSEQ multiplex PCR; TCRdb keeps in-frame clones, though not all of them. The sample has around 2,000,000 clones, about 94% seen once. The genes are TRBV5-1 and TRBJ1-6, with D maybe TRBD1 (6 bases). This TCR was sampled from a man younger than 35 in good health. The sequenced sample was naive CD8+ T cells sorted from blood. The CDR3 DNA sequence: TGCGCCAGCAGCTTTCGACAGGACTATAATTCACCCCTCCACTTT. As protein: CASSFRQDYNSPLHF.